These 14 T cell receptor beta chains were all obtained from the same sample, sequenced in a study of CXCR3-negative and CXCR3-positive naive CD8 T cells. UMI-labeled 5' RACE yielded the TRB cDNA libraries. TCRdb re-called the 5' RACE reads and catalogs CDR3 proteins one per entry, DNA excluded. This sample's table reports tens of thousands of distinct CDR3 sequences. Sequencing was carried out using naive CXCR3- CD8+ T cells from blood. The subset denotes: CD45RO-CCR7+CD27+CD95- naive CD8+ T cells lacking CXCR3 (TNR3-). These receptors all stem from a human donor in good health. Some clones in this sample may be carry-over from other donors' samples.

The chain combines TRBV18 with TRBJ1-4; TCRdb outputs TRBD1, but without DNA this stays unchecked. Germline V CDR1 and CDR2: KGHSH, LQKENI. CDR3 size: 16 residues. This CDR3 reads CASSRGLRDSHEKLFF.

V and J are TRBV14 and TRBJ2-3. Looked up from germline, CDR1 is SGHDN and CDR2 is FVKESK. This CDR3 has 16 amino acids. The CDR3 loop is CASSQVWHHSTDTQYF.

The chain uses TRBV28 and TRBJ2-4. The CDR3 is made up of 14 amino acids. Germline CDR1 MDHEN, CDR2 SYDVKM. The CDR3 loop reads CASSLGLAKNIQYF.

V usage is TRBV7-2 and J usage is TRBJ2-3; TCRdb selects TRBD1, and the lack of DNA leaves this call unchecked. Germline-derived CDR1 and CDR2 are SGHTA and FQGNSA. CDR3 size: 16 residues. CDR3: CASSLFTGVGTDTQYF.

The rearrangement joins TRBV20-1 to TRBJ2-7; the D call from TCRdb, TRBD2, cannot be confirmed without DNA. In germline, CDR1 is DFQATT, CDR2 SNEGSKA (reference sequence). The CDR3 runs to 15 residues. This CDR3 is CSARVVGQSSYEQYF.

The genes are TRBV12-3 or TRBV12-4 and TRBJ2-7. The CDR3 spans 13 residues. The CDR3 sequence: CASRLAQYYEQYF.

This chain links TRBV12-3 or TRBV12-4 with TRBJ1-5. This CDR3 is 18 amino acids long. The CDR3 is CASSSNSIIGGKHQPQHF.

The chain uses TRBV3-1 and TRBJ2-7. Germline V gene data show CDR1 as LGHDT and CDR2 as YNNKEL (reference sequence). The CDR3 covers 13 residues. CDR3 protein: CASSREDYYEQYF.

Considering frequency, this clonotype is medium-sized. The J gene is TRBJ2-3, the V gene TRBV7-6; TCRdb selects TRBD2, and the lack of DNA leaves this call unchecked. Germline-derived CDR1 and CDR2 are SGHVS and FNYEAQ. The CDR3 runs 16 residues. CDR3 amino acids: CASSWTKASGRDTQYF.

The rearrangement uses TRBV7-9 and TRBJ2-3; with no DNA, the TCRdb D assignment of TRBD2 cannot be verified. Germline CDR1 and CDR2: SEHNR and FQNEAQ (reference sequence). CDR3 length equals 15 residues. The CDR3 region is CASSPPSGGRDTQYF.

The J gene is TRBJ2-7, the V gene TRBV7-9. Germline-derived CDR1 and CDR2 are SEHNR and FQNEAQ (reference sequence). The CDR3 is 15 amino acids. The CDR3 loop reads CASSFTQGSSYEQYF.

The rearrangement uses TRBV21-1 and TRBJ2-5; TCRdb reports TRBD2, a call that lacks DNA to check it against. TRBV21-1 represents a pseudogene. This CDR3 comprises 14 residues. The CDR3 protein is CASSKAPRREGQYF.

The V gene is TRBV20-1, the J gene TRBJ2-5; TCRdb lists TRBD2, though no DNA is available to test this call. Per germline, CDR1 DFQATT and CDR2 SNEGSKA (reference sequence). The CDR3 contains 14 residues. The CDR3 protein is CSARGLEGRETQYF.

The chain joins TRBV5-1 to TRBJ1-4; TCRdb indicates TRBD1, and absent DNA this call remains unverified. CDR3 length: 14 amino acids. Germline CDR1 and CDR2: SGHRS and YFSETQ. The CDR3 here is CASSGGTGNEKLFF.